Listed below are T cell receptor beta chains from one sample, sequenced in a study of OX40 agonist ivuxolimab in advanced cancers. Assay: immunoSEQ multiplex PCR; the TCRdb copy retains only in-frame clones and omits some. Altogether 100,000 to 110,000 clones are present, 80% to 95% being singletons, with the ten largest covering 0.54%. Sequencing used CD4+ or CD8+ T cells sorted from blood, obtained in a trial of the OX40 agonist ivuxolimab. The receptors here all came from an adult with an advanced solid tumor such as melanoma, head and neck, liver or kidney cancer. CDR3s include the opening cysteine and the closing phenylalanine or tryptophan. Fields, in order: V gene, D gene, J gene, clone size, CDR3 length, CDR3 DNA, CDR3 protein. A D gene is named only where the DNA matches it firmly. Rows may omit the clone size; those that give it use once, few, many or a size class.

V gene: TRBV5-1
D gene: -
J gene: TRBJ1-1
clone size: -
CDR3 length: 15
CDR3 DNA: TGCGCCAGCAGCTTGGATCCGGCAGGGTCCACTGAAGCTTTCTTT
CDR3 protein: CASSLDPAGSTEAFF

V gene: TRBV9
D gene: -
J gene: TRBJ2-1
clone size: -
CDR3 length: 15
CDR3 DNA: TGTGCCAGCAGCGTAGCTGCGGGCAGGGGCAATGAGCAGTTCTTC
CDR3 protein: CASSVAAGRGNEQFF

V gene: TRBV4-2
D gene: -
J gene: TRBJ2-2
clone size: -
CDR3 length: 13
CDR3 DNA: TGTGCCAGCAGCCAGGGTCCAACCGGGGAGCTGTTTTTT
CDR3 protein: CASSQGPTGELFF

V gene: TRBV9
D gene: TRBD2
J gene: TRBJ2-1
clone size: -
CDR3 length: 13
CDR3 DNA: TGTGCCTCCGGGCTAGCGGGAGGCGGTGAGCAGTTCTTC
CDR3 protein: CASGLAGGGEQFF

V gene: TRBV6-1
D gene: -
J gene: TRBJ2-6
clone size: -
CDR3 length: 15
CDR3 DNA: TGTGCCAGCAGTGAAAGGGTAGCTGGGGCCAACGTCCTGACTTTC
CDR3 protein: CASSERVAGANVLTF

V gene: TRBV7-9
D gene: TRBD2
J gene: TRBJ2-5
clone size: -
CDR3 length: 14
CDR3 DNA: TGTGCCAGCAGCTTACGGACTAGCGAGGAGACCCAGTACTTC
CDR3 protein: CASSLRTSEETQYF

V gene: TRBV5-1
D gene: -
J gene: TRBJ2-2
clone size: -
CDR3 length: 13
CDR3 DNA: TGCGCCAGCAGCTTGGACCCTCGTGGGGAGCTGTTTTTT
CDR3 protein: CASSLDPRGELFF

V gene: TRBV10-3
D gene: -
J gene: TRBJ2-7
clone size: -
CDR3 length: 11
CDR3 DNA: TGTGCCATCGGACAGCTAAACGAGCAGTACTTC
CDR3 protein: CAIGQLNEQYF

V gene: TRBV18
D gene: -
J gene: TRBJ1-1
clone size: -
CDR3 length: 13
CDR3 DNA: TGTGCCAGCTCAACGGTTGGGAACACTGAAGCTTTCTTT
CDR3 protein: CASSTVGNTEAFF

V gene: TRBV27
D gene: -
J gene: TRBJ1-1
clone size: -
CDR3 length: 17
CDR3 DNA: TGTGCCAGCAGTTACCAAGGGGGTATTGGGGGCGTCACTGAAGCTTTCTTT
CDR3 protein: CASSYQGGIGGVTEAFF

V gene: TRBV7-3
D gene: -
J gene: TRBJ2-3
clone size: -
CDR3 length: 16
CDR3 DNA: TGTGCCAGCAGCTTAACCAGTCGCCTAAGCACAGATACGCAGTATTTT
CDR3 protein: CASSLTSRLSTDTQYF

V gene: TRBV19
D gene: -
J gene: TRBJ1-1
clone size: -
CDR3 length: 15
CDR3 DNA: TGTGCCACCAGAGAGCAGGCGAAGATGAACACTGAAGCTTTCTTT
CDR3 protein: CATREQAKMNTEAFF

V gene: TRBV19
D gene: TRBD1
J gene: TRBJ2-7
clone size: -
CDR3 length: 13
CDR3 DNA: TGTGCCAATCCCCGGGACAGGGTATACGAGCAGTACTTC
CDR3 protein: CANPRDRVYEQYF

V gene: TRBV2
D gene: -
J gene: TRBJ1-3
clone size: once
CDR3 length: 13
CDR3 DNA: TGTGCCAGTGGACAGACGTTGGGAAACACCATATATTTT
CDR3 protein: CASGQTLGNTIYF

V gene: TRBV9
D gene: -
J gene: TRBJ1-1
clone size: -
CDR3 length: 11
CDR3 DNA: TGTGCCAGTCCAAGGGACACTGAAGCTTTCTTT
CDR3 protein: CASPRDTEAFF

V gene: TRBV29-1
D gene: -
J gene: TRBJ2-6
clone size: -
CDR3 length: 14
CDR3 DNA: TGCAGCGTTGCTCAGGGCTCTGGGGCCAACGTCCTGACTTTC
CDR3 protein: CSVAQGSGANVLTF

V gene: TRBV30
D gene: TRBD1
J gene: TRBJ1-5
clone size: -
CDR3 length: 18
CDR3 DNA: TGTGCCTGGAGTGACACGGGACAGGGGGTCTTCAGCAATCAGCCCCAGCATTTT
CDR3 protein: CAWSDTGQGVFSNQPQHF

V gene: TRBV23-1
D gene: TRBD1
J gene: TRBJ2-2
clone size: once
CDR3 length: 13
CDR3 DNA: TGCGCCAGCAGGGACAGGGACACCGGGGAGCTGTTTTTT
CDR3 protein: CASRDRDTGELFF

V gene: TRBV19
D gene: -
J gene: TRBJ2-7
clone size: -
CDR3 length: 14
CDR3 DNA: TGTGCCAGTAGTACCTCCCGTTTTCCCTACGAGCAGTACTTC
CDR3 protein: CASSTSRFPYEQYF

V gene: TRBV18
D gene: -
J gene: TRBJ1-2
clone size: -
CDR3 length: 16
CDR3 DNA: TGTGCCAGCTCACCACCCACTGTCTTGGGAGACTATGGCTACACCTTC
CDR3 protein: CASSPPTVLGDYGYTF

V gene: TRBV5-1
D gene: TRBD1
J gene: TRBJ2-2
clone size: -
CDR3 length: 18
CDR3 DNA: TGCGCCAGCAGCCTCCTCCCGACAGGGGGCGGGGGCACCGGGGAGCTGTTTTTT
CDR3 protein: CASSLLPTGGGGTGELFF

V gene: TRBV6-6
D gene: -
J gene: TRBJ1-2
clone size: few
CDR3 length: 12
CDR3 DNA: TGTGCCAGCACTTACTCGGGGGACGGCTACACCTTC
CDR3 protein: CASTYSGDGYTF

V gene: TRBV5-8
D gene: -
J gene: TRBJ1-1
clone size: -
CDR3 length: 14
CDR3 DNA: TGTGCCAGCAGCTTGGCAGGTAGGGCCACTGAAGCTTTCTTT
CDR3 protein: CASSLAGRATEAFF

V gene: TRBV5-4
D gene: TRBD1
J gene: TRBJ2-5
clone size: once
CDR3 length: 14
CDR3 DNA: TGTGCCAGCAGCTCGACAGGGGGCAGGGAGACCCAGTACTTC
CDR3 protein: CASSSTGGRETQYF

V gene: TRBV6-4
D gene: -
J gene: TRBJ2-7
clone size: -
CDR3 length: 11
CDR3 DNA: TGTGCCAGCAGTGTCAGCTGCGAGCAGTACTTC
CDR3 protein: CASSVSCEQYF

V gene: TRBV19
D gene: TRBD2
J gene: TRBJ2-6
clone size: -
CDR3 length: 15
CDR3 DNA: TGTGCCTCAAGACGGGGGGGTTCTGGGGCCAACGTCCTGACTTTC
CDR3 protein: CASRRGGSGANVLTF

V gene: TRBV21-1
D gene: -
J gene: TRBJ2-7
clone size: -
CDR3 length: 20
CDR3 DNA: TGTGCCAGCAGCAAAGTCTGCCACAGTACTGGACTAGCGGGAGTTGACGAGCAGTACTTC
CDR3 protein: CASSKVCHSTGLAGVDEQYF

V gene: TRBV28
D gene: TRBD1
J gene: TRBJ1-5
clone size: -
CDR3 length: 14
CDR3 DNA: TGTGCCAGCAGTTTCCCAGGGGGGAGCCAGCCCCAGCATTTT
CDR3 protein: CASSFPGGSQPQHF

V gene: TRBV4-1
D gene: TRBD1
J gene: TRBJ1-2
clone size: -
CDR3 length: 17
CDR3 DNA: TGCGCCAGCAGCCAAGTGGGGGGGACAGGGCTCGTGTACGGCTACACCTTC
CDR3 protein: CASSQVGGTGLVYGYTF

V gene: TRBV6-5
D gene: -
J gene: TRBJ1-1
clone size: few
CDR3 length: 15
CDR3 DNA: TGTGCCAGCAGTTACTCACCAGCCCGAGGGACTGAAGCTTTCTTT
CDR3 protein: CASSYSPARGTEAFF

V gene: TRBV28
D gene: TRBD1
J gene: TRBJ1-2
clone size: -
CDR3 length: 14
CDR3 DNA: TGTGCCAGCAGTTTGCGGGACAGGAGCTATGGCTACACCTTC
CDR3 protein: CASSLRDRSYGYTF

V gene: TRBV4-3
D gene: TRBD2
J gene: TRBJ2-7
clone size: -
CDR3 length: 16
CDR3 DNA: TGCGCCAGCAGCCAAGTAATCGGGGGGAGATCCTACGAGCAGTACTTC
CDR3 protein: CASSQVIGGRSYEQYF

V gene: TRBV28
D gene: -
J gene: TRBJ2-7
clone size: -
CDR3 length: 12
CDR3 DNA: TGTGCCAGCAGGCGCAGCTCCTACGAGCAGTACTTC
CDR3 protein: CASRRSSYEQYF

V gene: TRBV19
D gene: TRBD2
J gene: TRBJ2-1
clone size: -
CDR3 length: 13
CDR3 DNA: TGTGCCGGACCAGCGGGACCCTACAATGAGCGGTTCTTC
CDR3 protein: CAGPAGPYNERFF

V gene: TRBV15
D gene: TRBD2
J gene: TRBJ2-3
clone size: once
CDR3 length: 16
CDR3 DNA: TGTGCCACCAGCAGATTTCCGGGACTAGTCCCAGATACGCAGTATTTT
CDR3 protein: CATSRFPGLVPDTQYF

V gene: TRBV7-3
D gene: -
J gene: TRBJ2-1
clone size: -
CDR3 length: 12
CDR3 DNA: TGTGCCAGCAGCGCCTCATTGGGTGAGCAGTTCTTC
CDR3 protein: CASSASLGEQFF

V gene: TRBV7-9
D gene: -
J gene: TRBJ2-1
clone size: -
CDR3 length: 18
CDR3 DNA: TGTGCCAGCAGCTTAGAGTCCGGGGAGAGGATGTTTGAAGATGAGCAGTTCTTC
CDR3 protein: CASSLESGERMFEDEQFF

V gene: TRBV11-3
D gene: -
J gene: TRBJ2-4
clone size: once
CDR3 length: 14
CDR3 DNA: TGTGCCAGCAGCTTAGTAGGAGCCAAAAACATTCAGTACTTC
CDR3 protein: CASSLVGAKNIQYF

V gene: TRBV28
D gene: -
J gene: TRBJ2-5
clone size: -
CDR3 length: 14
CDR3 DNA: TGTGCCAGCAGTCTCTCGATCCTGCTTCGGACCCAGTACTTC
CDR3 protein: CASSLSILLRTQYF

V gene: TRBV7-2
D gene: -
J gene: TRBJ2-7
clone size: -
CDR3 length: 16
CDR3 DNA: TGTGCCAGCAGCCGAAGGTCCGCTTCACTCTCCTACGAGCAGTACTTC
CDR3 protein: CASSRRSASLSYEQYF

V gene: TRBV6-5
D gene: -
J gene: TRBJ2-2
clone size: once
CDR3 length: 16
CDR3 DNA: TGTGCCAGCAGTTACTCGCAGGCCTCGGGCACCGGGGAGCTGTTTTTT
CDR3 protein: CASSYSQASGTGELFF

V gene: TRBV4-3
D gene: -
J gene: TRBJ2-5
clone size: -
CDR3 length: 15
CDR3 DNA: TGCGCCAGCAGCCAAGATTTAGGGGTTGCGGGGACCCAGTACTTC
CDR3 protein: CASSQDLGVAGTQYF

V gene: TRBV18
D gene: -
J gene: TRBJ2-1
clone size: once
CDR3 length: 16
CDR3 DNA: TGTGCCAGCTCGCGCGATCCCCGGGACACGGACAATGAGCAGTTCTTC
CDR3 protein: CASSRDPRDTDNEQFF

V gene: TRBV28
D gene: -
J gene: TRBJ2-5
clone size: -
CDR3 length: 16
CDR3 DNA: TGTGCCAGCAGTCCCCGGACTATTTTTCACCAAGAGACCCAGTACTTC
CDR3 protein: CASSPRTIFHQETQYF

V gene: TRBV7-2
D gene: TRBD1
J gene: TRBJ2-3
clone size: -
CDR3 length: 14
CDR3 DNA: TGTGCCAGCAGCCCAAGGACAGGTCTAGATACGCAGTATTTT
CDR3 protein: CASSPRTGLDTQYF

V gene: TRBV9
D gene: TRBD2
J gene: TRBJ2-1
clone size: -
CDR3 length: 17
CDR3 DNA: TGTGCCAGCAGCGTAGGGTTAGGGACTAGCGGAAAAGATGAGCAGTTCTTC
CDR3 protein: CASSVGLGTSGKDEQFF

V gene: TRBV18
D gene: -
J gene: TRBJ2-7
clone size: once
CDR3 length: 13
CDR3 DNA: TGTGCCAGCTCACTAACACAGGGTCACGAGCAGTACTTC
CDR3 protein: CASSLTQGHEQYF

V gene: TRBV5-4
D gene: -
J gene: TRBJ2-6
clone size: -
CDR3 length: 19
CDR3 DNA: TGTGCCAGCAGCTCACCGATGGGTCAGGAACCCACTGGGGCCAACGTCCTGACTTTC
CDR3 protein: CASSSPMGQEPTGANVLTF

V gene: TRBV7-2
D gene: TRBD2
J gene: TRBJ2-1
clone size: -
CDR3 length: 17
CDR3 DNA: TGTGCCAGCAGCTTAGCGTTTGCACTAGCGGGAGAAAATGAGCAGTTCTTC
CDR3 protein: CASSLAFALAGENEQFF

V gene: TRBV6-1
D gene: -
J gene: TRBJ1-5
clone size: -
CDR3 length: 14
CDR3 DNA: TGTGCCAGCAGTGGTGACGATTACAATCAGCCCCAGCATTTT
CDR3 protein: CASSGDDYNQPQHF